The 3 T cell receptor beta chains in this list originate from one sample, sequenced in a study of blood T cell repertoires in COVID-19. Only in-frame clones appear in the TCRdb table, and some are missing; sequencing was by immunoSEQ multiplex PCR. This sample yields nearly 90,000 clones, of which about 87% are seen a single time; over 0.45% belongs to the top ten. Sequenced sample: peripheral blood. These receptors were collected from a man in his sixties with acute or convalescent COVID-19.

This chain joins TRBV7-2 and TRBJ2-2, with a tentative D call TRBD1 (5 bases). The CDR3 is made up of 15 amino acids. CDR1 and CDR2 (germline): SGHTA, FQGNSA. Trimming took off 3 bases at V and 3 bases at J, with 11 bases between the two ends. The DNA for the CDR3 is TGTGCCAGCAGCTTGTCAGGGTTGGACACCGGGGAGCTGTTTTTT. It translates to CASSLSGLDTGELFF.

The chain couples TRBV11-2 to TRBJ1-6; D may be TRBD1 (6 bases). Germline values: CDR1 SGHAT, CDR2 FQNNGV. The CDR3 is 14 residues long. Trimming took 5 bases from V and 12 from J, leaving 17 bases between them. CDR3 DNA sequence: TGTGCCAGCAGCCACAGGGCGCCGGGACGACCCCTCCACTTT. This sequence encodes CASSHRAPGRPLHF. Supplemented by reference TRBV11-2 and TRBJ1-6, the full variable domain reads EAGVAQSPRYKIIEKRQSVAFWCNPISGHATLYWYQQILGQGPKLLIQFQNNGVVDDSQLPKDRFSAERLKGVDSTLKIQPAKLEDSAVYLCASSHRAPGRPLHFGNGTRLTVT.

This clone has a single count. The J gene is TRBJ1-1, the V gene TRBV9; 9 bases agree with TRBD1. Trimming at V came to 3 bases and at J to 7 bases, leaving 4 bases not matched to a gene. The germline CDR1 and CDR2 sequences are SGDLS and YYNGEE. The CDR3 runs to 13 residues. The DNA of the CDR3 is TGTGCCAGCAGCGAACAGGGGGCCGGTGAAGCTTTCTTT. Amino acid sequence: CASSEQGAGEAFF.